This TCR beta chain was sequenced for a study of sequential checkpoint blockade in melanoma. The CDR3 is 17 amino acids. J lost 0 bases, V lost 4 bases, and 9 bases had no gene match. The germline CDR1 and CDR2 sequences are SGHNT and YYREEE (reference sequence). This table comes from immunoSEQ multiplex PCR, and its TCRdb copy is limited to in-frame clones, with some not included. This table holds some 40,000 clones, over 75% found once. This sample's treatment: randomized to nivolumab then ipilimumab (arm A) or the reverse (arm B). Sorted cells were live CD3+CD8+, lacking CD19 and CD56, from PBMCs. The receptor's source is a human donor with melanoma. Sequences were derived from CD8+ T cells sorted from blood (inferred from file names), sampled from a patient given nivolumab and ipilimumab in sequence. The chain carries TRBV5-4 and TRBJ1-3; the match to TRBD1 covers 8 bases. The CDR3 loop reads CASSLKGDRSSGNTIYF. The CDR3 bases are TGTGCCAGCAGCCTAAAAGGGGACAGGAGCTCTGGAAACACCATATATTTT.